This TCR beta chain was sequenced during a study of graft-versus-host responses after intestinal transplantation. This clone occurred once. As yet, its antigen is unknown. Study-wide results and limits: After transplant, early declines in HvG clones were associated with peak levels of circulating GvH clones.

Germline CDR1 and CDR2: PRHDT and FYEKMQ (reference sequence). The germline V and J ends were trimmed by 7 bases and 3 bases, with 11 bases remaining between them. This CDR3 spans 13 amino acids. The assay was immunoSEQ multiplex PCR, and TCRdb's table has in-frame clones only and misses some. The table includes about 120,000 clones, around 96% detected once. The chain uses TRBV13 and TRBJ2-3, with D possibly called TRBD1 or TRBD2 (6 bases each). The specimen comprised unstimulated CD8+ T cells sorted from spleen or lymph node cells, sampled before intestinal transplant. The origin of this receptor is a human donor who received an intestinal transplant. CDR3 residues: CASNREATDTQYF. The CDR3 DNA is TGTGCCAGCAACAGGGAGGCTACAGATACGCAGTATTTT.